Following are 5 T cell receptor beta chains from one sample sequenced in a study of spatial heterogeneity in lung cancer. One entry per CDR3 protein, called by TCRdb with MiXCR from the 5' RACE reads. The data show tens of thousands of distinct CDR3 sequences, approximately 20% seen once. The time point was: sample taken at primary tumor resection. Unsorted whole RNA from tumor, nontumor lung or frozen PBMC underwent sequencing. Sample: PBMCs, taken at surgery. These receptors all come from a male donor with early-stage non-small cell lung cancer.

This clonotype was observed at least ten times. The V and J genes are TRBV7-2 and TRBJ2-2, with a tentative D call TRBD1 (5 bases). Germline V gene lookup returns CDR1 SGHTA and CDR2 FQGNSA. Trimming shortened V by 3 bases and J by 5 bases, and 7 bases separated the two germline ends. The CDR3 has 13 residues. CDR3 sequence reads: CASSLGQTGELFF. CDR3 bases: TGTGCCAGCAGCTTGGGGCAAACCGGGGAGCTGTTTTTT.

This clonotype occurred once. The chain joins TRBV2 to TRBJ2-7; TRBD2 aligns across 9 bases. V shed 3 bases, J shed 4 bases, and the junction held 7 bases outside the gene matches. Germline lookup yields CDR1 SNHLY and CDR2 FYNNEI. There are 15 residues in the CDR3. CDR3 DNA sequence: TGTGCCAGCAGTGATGATAGCGGGAGTTTTTACGAGCAGTACTTC. Amino acid sequence: CASSDDSGSFYEQYF.

This clonotype turned up a few times. V is TRBV6-2 or TRBV6-3 and J is TRBJ1-1; D gene ambiguous. Trimming pared 6 bases from V and 7 bases from J, leaving 12 bases between. Germline V lookup: CDR1 MNHEY, CDR2 SVGEGT. The CDR3 has 12 residues. This chain's CDR3 is CASRKTELEAFF. The CDR3 DNA follows: TGTGCCAGCAGGAAAACAGAACTTGAAGCTTTCTTT.

This clonotype turned up a few times. This sequence joins TRBV6-1 and TRBJ2-7; a weak D match, TRBD1 (5 bases). Germline-derived CDR1 and CDR2 are MNHNS and SASEGT. The CDR3 totals 16 residues. V was pared by 2 bases and J by 0 bases, with 14 bases between. The CDR3 sequence: CASSEPTGPSSYEQYF. The CDR3 DNA reads TGTGCCAGCAGTGAACCCACAGGCCCCAGCTCCTACGAGCAGTACTTC.

This clonotype has at least ten counts. This rearrangement joins TRBV9 to TRBJ2-7; the D gene is possibly TRBD2 (5 bases). V was shortened by 4 bases and J by 5 bases, with 22 bases between the two germline ends. The length of the CDR3 is 16 residues. Per germline, CDR1 SGDLS and CDR2 YYNGEE. The CDR3 bases are TGTGCCAGCAGCACCGGGGTGGGGATCCTGACCGACGAGCAGTACTTC. Its translation is CASSTGVGILTDEQYF. The whole variable domain, remainder taken from reference TRBV9 and TRBJ2-7, is DSGVTQTPKHLITATGQRVTLRCSPRSGDLSVYWYQQSLDQGLQFLIQYYNGEERAKGNILERFSAQQFPDLHSELNLSSLELGDSALYFCASSTGVGILTDEQYFGPGTRLTVT.